These 4 T cell receptor beta chains originate from one sample sequenced in a study of shared clonotypes between healthy human individuals. Profiling relied on immunoSEQ multiplex PCR, and the TCRdb table lists in-frame clones only, not all of them. The table lists millions of clones, about 94% of them singletons. CD45RO-negative CD8 cells positively selected for CCR7 made up the naive population, which excluded terminally differentiated effector memory CD45RA+ cells. Sequenced material: naive CD8+ T cells sorted from blood. These receptor sequences come from a man aged 18 to 29 in good health.

The chain joins TRBV11-2 to TRBJ1-2, with D possibly being TRBD1 (5 bases). The V and J ends lost 5 bases and 0 bases respectively, with 16 bases between them. Germline values: CDR1 SGHAT, CDR2 FQNNGV. The CDR3 runs to 16 residues. The CDR3 nucleotides read TGTGCCAGCAGCAAGATGCAGGGCCAGCCTAACTATGGCTACACCTTC. Residues: CASSKMQGQPNYGYTF.

As concerns this clone: Other DNA sequences in the sample encode the same CDR3. The chain couples TRBV5-1 to TRBJ2-2, with D uncertain. V shed 0 bases and J shed 3 bases, with 6 bases lying between them. There are 14 residues in the CDR3. Germline V CDR1 and CDR2: SGHRS, YFSETQ. The DNA of the CDR3 is TGCGCCAGCAGCTTGGACGGGTACACCGGGGAGCTGTTTTTT. Translation gives CASSLDGYTGELFF.

The chain recombines TRBV7-9 with TRBJ1-1; D gene uncertain. Looked up from germline, CDR1 is SEHNR and CDR2 is FQNEAQ (reference sequence). The CDR3 is made up of 14 amino acids. Deletions cut 3 bases from V and 3 bases from J, with 11 bases between. The DNA for the CDR3 is TGTGCCAGCAGCTTGGAGACCGTCGACACTGAAGCTTTCTTT. It codes for CASSLETVDTEAFF. Complete variable domain (other parts from reference TRBV7-9 and TRBJ1-1): DTGVSQNPRHKITKRGQNVTFRCDPISEHNRLYWYRQTLGQGPEFLTYFQNEAQLEKSRLLSDRFSAERPKGSFSTLEIQRTEQGDSAMYLCASSLETVDTEAFFGQGTRLTVV.

This clone was seen only once. The CDR3 sequence is CASSFPGSYNEQFF. DNA of the CDR3: TGTGCCAGCAGCTTCCCTGGCTCCTACAATGAGCAGTTCTTC. J is TRBJ2-1 and V is TRBV7-2; D is uncertain. Trimming took off 3 bases at V and 0 bases at J, with 6 bases between the two ends. Germline values: CDR1 SGHTA, CDR2 FQGNSA. The CDR3 runs 14 residues.